These T cell receptor beta chains were read from a single sample in a study of blood T cell repertoires in COVID-19. The table came from immunoSEQ multiplex PCR; TCRdb's copy has only in-frame clones and leaves some out. The table includes 210,000 or so clones, 75% to 85% detected once. What was sequenced was PBMCs or T cells enriched from blood (not recorded which). Every receptor here comes from a woman aged 40 to 50 with acute COVID-19. The CDR3 runs from the conserved cysteine through the conserved F or W. D genes are given only for firm matches. Clone size is not always given. Where it is, it says once, few, many or a class for expanded clones.

-,TRBD2,TRBV19,TRBJ2-2,TGTGCCAGTAGTAATCTCGCCGGGGGGACCGGGGAGCTGTTTTTT,CASSNLAGGTGELFF
-,-,TRBV2,TRBJ2-1,TGTGCCAGCAGTGTGCGTGGTGAGCAGTTCTTC,CASSVRGEQFF
-,TRBD2,TRBV6-2/TRBV6-3,TRBJ2-7,TGTGCCAGCAGTCCGGGACTAGCGGGAAGTAATAGAGACGAGCAGTACTTC,CASSPGLAGSNRDEQYF
-,TRBD2,TRBV4-2,TRBJ2-3,TGTGCCAGCAGCCAAGAGGCTAGCGGGAGCACAGATACGCAGTATTTT,CASSQEASGSTDTQYF
once,-,TRBV27,TRBJ2-4,TGTGCCAGCAGTTTAAGGGCAGGGTTCAAAAACATTCAGTACTTC,CASSLRAGFKNIQYF
-,-,TRBV6-5,TRBJ1-2,TGTGCCACCGGACAACTGAACAGCAGGGGCTATGGCTACACCTTC,CATGQLNSRGYGYTF
-,TRBD2,TRBV5-1,TRBJ2-5,TGCGCCAGCAGCGGTCTAGCGGGATGGGCAGGAGAGACCCAGTACTTC,CASSGLAGWAGETQYF
-,TRBD1,TRBV5-1,TRBJ1-1,TGCGCCAGCAGCCCCCCGGACAGGGTGAGGGAAGCTTTCTTT,CASSPPDRVREAFF
-,TRBD1,TRBV24-1,TRBJ1-5,TGTGCCACCAGTGAGGGGACAGCGGCCCAGCATTTT,CATSEGTAAQHF
-,-,TRBV6-2/TRBV6-3,TRBJ1-5,TGTGCCAGCAGTTACTCGGGGGCGTATCAGCCCCAGCATTTT,CASSYSGAYQPQHF
-,TRBD2,TRBV19,TRBJ2-7,TGTGCCAGTAGCCATTTCGGGGCGGGAGGGGTCTACGAGCAGTACTTC,CASSHFGAGGVYEQYF
-,TRBD1,TRBV7-9,TRBJ1-5,TGTGCCAGCAGCTCCGGGACAGTCAATCAGCCCCAGCATTTT,CASSSGTVNQPQHF
once,-,TRBV6-5,TRBJ2-5,TGTGCCAGCAGTACAGGGAGACAAGAGACCCAGTACTTC,CASSTGRQETQYF
-,-,TRBV28,TRBJ2-2,TGTGCCAGCAGTTCCCTTCCGGCCGGGGAGCTGTTTTTT,CASSSLPAGELFF
-,TRBD1,TRBV19,TRBJ1-5,TGTGCCAGTAGTAGCTCGGACAGGGGGCGGGTACAGCCCCAGCATTTT,CASSSSDRGRVQPQHF
-,-,TRBV30,TRBJ2-3,TGTGCCTGGAATTCGGGAACTAGCACAGATACGCAGTATTTT,CAWNSGTSTDTQYF
-,TRBD1,TRBV6-1,TRBJ1-4,TGTGCCAGCATCGCATCAGGGGGCGCGTTTGAAAAACTGTTTTTT,CASIASGGAFEKLFF
-,TRBD1,TRBV19,TRBJ1-1,TGTGCCAGTAGCGGGACAGGGGGCAGGAGAACTGAAGCTTTCTTT,CASSGTGGRRTEAFF
-,TRBD1,TRBV18,TRBJ1-1,TGTGCCAGCTCAGCCCCAGGGGGGACTGAAGCTTTCTTT,CASSAPGGTEAFF
few,TRBD2,TRBV11-2,TRBJ2-3,TGTGCCAGCAGCCTCCTAGCGGGAGGAGGGACAGATACGCAGTATTTT,CASSLLAGGGTDTQYF
-,TRBD1,TRBV28,TRBJ1-4,TGTGCCAGCAGTCTGATGGGACAGGGAGGTGAAAAACTGTTTTTT,CASSLMGQGGEKLFF
-,TRBD2,TRBV28,TRBJ2-3,TGTGCCAGCAGTCCCTCGGGACTAGCGGGAGTCAGCACGCAGTATTTT,CASSPSGLAGVSTQYF
-,-,TRBV2,TRBJ1-1,TGTGCCAGCAGGATAGAGGGAACTGAAGCTTTCTTT,CASRIEGTEAFF
-,-,TRBV10-3,TRBJ1-3,TGTGCCATCACATTACTATCTGGAAACACCATATATTTT,CAITLLSGNTIYF
-,TRBD2,TRBV27,TRBJ2-3,TGTGCCAGCAGTTTAGGACTAGCGGGAGTGCGGGAATTGACAGATACGCAGTATTTT,CASSLGLAGVRELTDTQYF
-,TRBD1,TRBV28,TRBJ1-5,TGTGCCAGCAGTCCGGGACAGGGGTATCAGCCCCAGCATTTT,CASSPGQGYQPQHF
-,-,TRBV2,TRBJ1-5,TGTGCCAGCAGTGAAGCGAGGGGGAGCAATCAGCCCCAGCATTTT,CASSEARGSNQPQHF
-,-,TRBV18,TRBJ1-1,TGTGCCAGCTCCTCGACACGGAACACTGAAGCTTTCTTT,CASSSTRNTEAFF
-,TRBD1,TRBV7-2,TRBJ1-4,TGTGCCAGCAGCTGGGGATCGGGGACGACAGGGGGCAGTGAAAAACTGTTTTTT,CASSWGSGTTGGSEKLFF
-,TRBD2,TRBV5-1,TRBJ2-5,TGCGCCAGCAGCTTGGGACTAGCGGGTACCCAAGAGACCCAGTACTTC,CASSLGLAGTQETQYF
-,TRBD1,TRBV19,TRBJ2-7,TGTGCCAGTAGTGTGGGTCCGGGACAGGGTCTTGGAGAGCAGTACTTC,CASSVGPGQGLGEQYF
-,TRBD1,TRBV6-5,TRBJ2-3,TGTGCCAGCAGGAAAGGGACAGGGTTCCCAGATACGCAGTATTTT,CASRKGTGFPDTQYF
-,-,TRBV6-5,TRBJ2-2,TGTGCCAGCAGTACCTCCAGGTCGATCACCGGGGAGCTGTTTTTT,CASSTSRSITGELFF
few,-,TRBV6-5,TRBJ1-2,TGTGCCAGCAGTTTGGACAGAATCTATGGCTACACCTTC,CASSLDRIYGYTF
few,-,TRBV7-3,TRBJ1-6,TGTGCCAGCAGGGCAGATAATTCACCCCTCCACTTT,CASRADNSPLHF
-,TRBD1,TRBV29-1,TRBJ2-3,TGCAGCGTTGGACAGGGGAACTCAGATACGCAGTATTTT,CSVGQGNSDTQYF
-,TRBD1,TRBV4-1,TRBJ2-2,TGCGCCAGCAGCCAAGATGGGACAGCCAACACCGGGGAGCTGTTTTTT,CASSQDGTANTGELFF
-,TRBD2,TRBV7-2,TRBJ2-1,TGTGCCAGCAGTTTAGCGGGAGCCGATGAGCAGTTCTTC,CASSLAGADEQFF
-,-,TRBV15,TRBJ1-2,TGTGCCACCAGCAGACCCGGGATCAACTATGGCTACACCTTC,CATSRPGINYGYTF
-,TRBD1,TRBV28,TRBJ1-5,TGTGCCAGCAGTGGCTACAGGGGTGATCAGCCCCAGCATTTT,CASSGYRGDQPQHF
few,TRBD1,TRBV10-3,TRBJ1-4,TGTGCCATCAGTGACCGACAGGGGGCGCAACTGTTTTTT,CAISDRQGAQLFF
-,TRBD1,TRBV28,TRBJ2-5,TGTGCCCGCAGTCGGACAGGGCGAACGGAGACCCAGTACTTC,CARSRTGRTETQYF
-,TRBD2,TRBV4-1,TRBJ2-1,TGCGCCAGCAGCCAAGAGCCTCCACTAGCGGGGGCCTACAATGAGCAGTTCTTC,CASSQEPPLAGAYNEQFF
many,-,TRBV4-1,TRBJ1-4,TGCGCCAGCAGCCAGGGAGGGAACGAAAAACTGTTTTTT,CASSQGGNEKLFF
-,TRBD2,TRBV7-8,TRBJ2-2,TGTGCCAGCACCCCGGTGGTAAGCGGGGTCACCGGGGAGCTGTTTTTT,CASTPVVSGVTGELFF
-,TRBD1,TRBV6-5,TRBJ1-2,TGTGCCAGCAGTTCTCAGGGGGGCGCGAACTATGGCTACACCTTC,CASSSQGGANYGYTF
-,TRBD2,TRBV7-9,TRBJ2-2,TGTGCCAGCAGCTTAGACGGGGGGACGATCGGGGAGCTGTTTTTT,CASSLDGGTIGELFF
-,TRBD2,TRBV19,TRBJ2-7,TGTGCCAGTAGTATAGATCCAGCGGGAGGGCCCTACGAGCAGTACTTC,CASSIDPAGGPYEQYF
-,-,TRBV5-1,TRBJ2-1,TGCGCCAGCAGCAACAGGGTTGACTATTCAGAGGGCAATGAGCAGTTCTTC,CASSNRVDYSEGNEQFF
-,TRBD1,TRBV30,TRBJ2-2,TGTGCCTGGGCTGGGGACAGGGAAGGTGGGGAGCTGTTTTTT,CAWAGDREGGELFF
-,-,TRBV27,TRBJ2-3,TGTGCCAGCAGTTTAGGGGGGACAGATACGCAGTATTTT,CASSLGGTDTQYF
-,TRBD2,TRBV19,TRBJ2-3,TGTGCCAGTAGTATCATGTTGGGCGGGAGAAACACAGATACGCAGTATTTT,CASSIMLGGRNTDTQYF
-,TRBD1,TRBV3-1/TRBV3-2,TRBJ1-2,TGTGCCAGCAGCCAAGCAGCCTACAGGGGTAACACCTTC,CASSQAAYRGNTF